Below, one TCR beta chain is given with its context. The length of the CDR3 is 14 residues. V shed 4 bases and J shed 2 bases, with 13 bases lying between them. Germline CDR1 reads SGHRS; CDR2 reads YFSETQ. Original handling: Quantification of nucleated cells was approximated via reference gene primer amplification. Profiled with immunoSEQ multiplex PCR; TCRdb holds only in-frame clones, not every one. The V and J calls and clone size come from that table; D and trimming were worked out from the DNA. In the table there are some 95,000 clones, about four fifths of which are singletons. This sample stems from a study of blood T cell repertoires in COVID-19. Study-wide context: Material from acute and convalescent COVID-19 was sourced from the United States, Italy and Spain. T cells, B-cell-depleted T cells, or PBMCs supplied cDNA or gDNA.

The chain joins TRBV5-1 to TRBJ2-7, with a tentative D call TRBD1 (6 bases). This TCR was recovered from a man in his 70s with acute or convalescent COVID-19. The sample was peripheral blood. CDR3 DNA: TGCGCCAGCAGCAACAGGGATGCTACCTACGAGCAGTACTTC. It yields the protein CASSNRDATYEQYF.